Here is one T cell receptor beta chain with its context. The authors made TCR beta libraries by quantitative 5'-RACE with molecular barcodes. Using its own MiXCR run on the 5' RACE reads, TCRdb lists one record per CDR3 protein. This table has some 92,000 distinct CDR3 sequences, around 25% appearing once. These data originate in a study of CD8 T cells in ankylosing spondylitis. V shed 1 base and J shed 0 bases, with 10 bases lying between them. The germline CDR1 and CDR2 sequences are SGHDT and YYEEEE. This CDR3 region has 16 residues. The sample consisted of blood, either unsorted or a sorted T cell fraction (not recorded which). This clonotype originated in a male donor with ankylosing spondylitis or in good health (not recorded which). The chain is built from TRBV5-6 and TRBJ2-2; no reliable D call. The CDR3 protein is CASSLFRGSNTGELFF. The CDR3 DNA reads TGTGCCAGCAGCTTGTTTCGCGGTTCGAACACCGGGGAGCTGTTTTTT.